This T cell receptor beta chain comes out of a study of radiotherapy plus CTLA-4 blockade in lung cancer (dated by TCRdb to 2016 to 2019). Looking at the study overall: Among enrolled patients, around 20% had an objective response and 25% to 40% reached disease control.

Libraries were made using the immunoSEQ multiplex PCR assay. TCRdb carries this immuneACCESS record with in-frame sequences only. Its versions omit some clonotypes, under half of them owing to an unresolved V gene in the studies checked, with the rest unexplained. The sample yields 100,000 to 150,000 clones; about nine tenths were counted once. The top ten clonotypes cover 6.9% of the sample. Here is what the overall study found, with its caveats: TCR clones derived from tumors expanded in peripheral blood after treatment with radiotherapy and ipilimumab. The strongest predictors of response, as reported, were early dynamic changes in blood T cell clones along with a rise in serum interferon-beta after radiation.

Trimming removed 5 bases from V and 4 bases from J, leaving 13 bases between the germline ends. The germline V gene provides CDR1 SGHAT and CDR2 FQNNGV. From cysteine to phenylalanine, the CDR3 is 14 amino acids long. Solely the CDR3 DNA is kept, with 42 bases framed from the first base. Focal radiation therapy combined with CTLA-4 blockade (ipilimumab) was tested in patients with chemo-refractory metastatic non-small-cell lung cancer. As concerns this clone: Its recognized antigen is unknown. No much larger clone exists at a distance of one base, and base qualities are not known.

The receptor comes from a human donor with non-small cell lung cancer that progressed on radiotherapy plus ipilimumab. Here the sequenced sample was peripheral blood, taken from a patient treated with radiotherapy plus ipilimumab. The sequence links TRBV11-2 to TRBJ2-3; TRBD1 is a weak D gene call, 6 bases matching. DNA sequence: TGTGCCAGCAGCCGTAACAGGGTCCCAGATACGCAGTATTTT. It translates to CASSRNRVPDTQYF.